This record covers a single TCR beta chain. This clonotype was counted once. This clone's antigen is unknown. Per-base qualities were not stored, and no clone one base away is much larger. One read alone lends weak support. CDR1 and CDR2 were assigned from the germline V gene as LGHNT and FRNRAP. The CDR3 sequence holds 15 residues, the cysteine and phenylalanine included. Only the CDR3 region is kept as DNA, spanning 45 bases read in frame from base 1. Trimming at the junction amounts to 7 bases on V and 3 bases on J, and the germline ends lie 16 bases apart. TCR beta VDJ combination and CDR3 sequence profiling used genomic DNA as the template. TCR repertoire sequencing was run on an Illumina HiSeq 2000. In the source study's methods: Repertoire assessment relied on Simpson's diversity index, CDR3 size and DJ length profiles, and TRBV/TRBJ rearrangement plots. The most abundant DNA sequence in the deep sequencing data was defined as the immunodominant clone. CDR3 amino acid sequences were checked for sharing across subjects and were also compared against the VDJdb database and published repertoires. The public sequencing data were trimmed at Q25 with fastp and processed into clonotypes with MiXCR by TCRdb, which kept only in-frame beta chains. Records with the same CDR3 protein are collapsed into one entry carrying the most frequent genes and DNA. It is TCRdb's table, rather than the study itself, that gives the V and J calls and clone size. The sample profile shows some 210,000 distinct CDR3 sequences; roughly 55% of them were found once. The ten largest clonotypes hold 25% to 30% of the sample.

The sample is drawn from a study of CD8+CD57+ T cells in acquired aplastic anemia (dated by TCRdb to 2016 to 2018). A note on the overall study: A mean of around 3 ug of DNA, ranging from about 0.2 to 27.4 ug, was extracted from sorted CD4+ and CD8+ cells. Healthy donor samples averaged approximately 10 million reads for CD4+ and fewer than 12 million for CD8+ cells.

The investigation overall reported the following: Patients and healthy controls showed no significant difference in CD8+ Simpson's diversity (P=0.060). Around 31 CD8+ CDR3 sequences were shared between patients and controls but appeared highly expressed in patients and within their immunodominant clones.

In this study, sorted CD4+ and CD8+ T cells from the blood of healthy subjects and of severe aplastic anemia patients had their TCR repertoires deep-sequenced. Ficoll-Paque density gradient centrifugation was used to isolate peripheral blood mononuclear cells. Before DNA was extracted, CD4+ and CD8+ T cells were sorted using either FACS or magnetic beads. Sequenced: sorted CD4+, CD8+, or CD8+CD57+ T cells (not recorded which) from PBMCs. The chain couples TRBV12-5 to TRBJ2-1; the D segment may tentatively be TRBD1 or TRBD2, each giving 6 matched bases. The clonotype originates from a human donor in good health. The nucleotide sequence is given as TGTGCTAGTGAAGGAGGGGGGAGTTTCTACAATGAGCAGTTCTTC. Translated, it reads CASEGGGSFYNEQFF.